A selection of T cell receptor beta chains follows, all from one sample in a study of glioma-infiltrating T cells after dendritic cell vaccination. The repertoire was sequenced with immunoSEQ multiplex PCR; TCRdb's copy has only in-frame clones and lacks some. The sample carries tens of thousands of clones, around 90% recorded once. Sequencing was performed on blood, taken before dendritic cell vaccination. Source of these receptors: a human donor with glioblastoma. CDR3s include the opening cysteine and the closing phenylalanine or tryptophan. The order of the fields is J gene, V gene, clone size, D gene, CDR3 protein, CDR3 DNA. D genes are given only for firm matches. Expanded clones get a size class; other rows say once, few or many, or leave the size out.

J gene: TRBJ2-7; V gene: TRBV6-1; clone size: NA; D gene: NA; CDR3 protein: CASSQTDFYEQYF; CDR3 DNA: TGTGCCAGCAGTCAGACTGATTTCTACGAGCAGTACTTC
J gene: TRBJ1-1; V gene: TRBV18; clone size: NA; D gene: NA; CDR3 protein: CASSQGENTEAFF; CDR3 DNA: TGTGCCAGCTCACAGGGGGAGAACACTGAAGCTTTCTTT
J gene: TRBJ2-7; V gene: TRBV7-6; clone size: once; D gene: TRBD1; CDR3 protein: CASSLGTGDTYEQYF; CDR3 DNA: TGTGCCAGCAGCTTAGGGACAGGAGATACCTACGAGCAGTACTTC
J gene: TRBJ2-7; V gene: TRBV2; clone size: NA; D gene: NA; CDR3 protein: CASSPRQLTYEQYF; CDR3 DNA: TGTGCCAGCAGTCCGCGACAGTTAACCTACGAGCAGTACTTC
J gene: TRBJ2-3; V gene: TRBV5-1; clone size: NA; D gene: TRBD1; CDR3 protein: CASSHPGQGTYTDTQYF; CDR3 DNA: TGCGCCAGCAGCCACCCGGGACAGGGGACCTACACAGATACGCAGTATTTT
J gene: TRBJ1-5; V gene: TRBV19; clone size: NA; D gene: NA; CDR3 protein: CASSVSGDNQPQHF; CDR3 DNA: TGTGCCAGTAGTGTTTCTGGAGACAATCAGCCCCAGCATTTT
J gene: TRBJ2-7; V gene: TRBV5-1; clone size: NA; D gene: TRBD2; CDR3 protein: CASSRGGGYSNRAYEQYF; CDR3 DNA: TGCGCCAGCAGCCGGGGCGGGGGGTATTCGAATAGGGCGTACGAGCAGTACTTC
J gene: TRBJ1-5; V gene: TRBV19; clone size: NA; D gene: NA; CDR3 protein: CASSGLRGRHNQPQHF; CDR3 DNA: TGTGCCAGTAGTGGCCTCCGGGGGAGACACAATCAGCCCCAGCATTTT
J gene: TRBJ2-7; V gene: TRBV6-6; clone size: NA; D gene: TRBD1; CDR3 protein: CASSYQTGGGYEQYF; CDR3 DNA: TGTGCCAGCAGTTACCAGACAGGGGGGGGGTACGAGCAGTACTTC
J gene: TRBJ2-5; V gene: TRBV12-5; clone size: once; D gene: TRBD2; CDR3 protein: CASGSYPGRLALETQYF; CDR3 DNA: TGTGCTAGTGGTTCGTACCCAGGGAGACTAGCTTTGGAGACCCAGTACTTC
J gene: TRBJ1-2; V gene: TRBV10-3; clone size: NA; D gene: TRBD1; CDR3 protein: CAIGDGQGGDGYTF; CDR3 DNA: TGTGCCATCGGTGACGGACAGGGAGGAGATGGCTACACCTTC
J gene: TRBJ2-3; V gene: TRBV19; clone size: NA; D gene: TRBD2; CDR3 protein: CASSIDRGRDNTQYF; CDR3 DNA: TGTGCCAGTAGTATAGATCGCGGGAGGGATAATACGCAGTATTTT
J gene: TRBJ1-2; V gene: TRBV2; clone size: NA; D gene: NA; CDR3 protein: CASGRDIINYGYTF; CDR3 DNA: TGTGCCAGCGGCCGGGACATCATAAACTATGGCTACACCTTC
J gene: TRBJ2-7; V gene: TRBV6-1; clone size: NA; D gene: NA; CDR3 protein: CASSENRDPLQYF; CDR3 DNA: TGTGCCAGCAGTGAAAACAGGGACCCCTTGCAGTACTTC
J gene: TRBJ2-7; V gene: TRBV19; clone size: NA; D gene: TRBD1; CDR3 protein: CASNPGTGGVYEQYF; CDR3 DNA: TGTGCCAGTAACCCCGGGACAGGAGGGGTCTACGAGCAGTACTTC
J gene: TRBJ1-2; V gene: TRBV28; clone size: NA; D gene: NA; CDR3 protein: CASSLAQDGYTF; CDR3 DNA: TGTGCCAGCAGTTTAGCACAAGATGGCTACACCTTC
J gene: TRBJ2-5; V gene: TRBV14; clone size: NA; D gene: NA; CDR3 protein: CASSQVGAGVQETQYF; CDR3 DNA: TGTGCCAGCAGCCAAGTAGGGGCTGGGGTTCAAGAGACCCAGTACTTC
J gene: TRBJ1-3; V gene: TRBV30; clone size: once; D gene: NA; CDR3 protein: CALGAASGNTIYF; CDR3 DNA: TGTGCCTTGGGCGCCGCCTCTGGAAACACCATATATTTT
J gene: TRBJ2-6; V gene: TRBV29-1; clone size: NA; D gene: NA; CDR3 protein: CSVEKGDGANVLTF; CDR3 DNA: TGCAGCGTTGAAAAAGGGGATGGGGCCAACGTCCTGACTTTC
J gene: TRBJ2-5; V gene: TRBV14; clone size: NA; D gene: NA; CDR3 protein: CASSQVLQVRQYF; CDR3 DNA: TGTGCCAGCAGCCAAGTCCTACAGGTCCGTCAGTACTTC
J gene: TRBJ1-5; V gene: TRBV29-1; clone size: once; D gene: NA; CDR3 protein: CSVEAGAGQPQHF; CDR3 DNA: TGCAGCGTTGAGGCAGGGGCAGGGCAGCCCCAGCATTTT
J gene: TRBJ1-2; V gene: TRBV6-6; clone size: NA; D gene: NA; CDR3 protein: CASSSPGRAVNGYTF; CDR3 DNA: TGTGCCAGCAGTTCCCCTGGCAGGGCTGTTAATGGCTACACCTTC
J gene: TRBJ2-7; V gene: TRBV6-5; clone size: NA; D gene: TRBD2; CDR3 protein: CASSYGAGVYEQYF; CDR3 DNA: TGTGCCAGCAGTTACGGGGCGGGGGTCTACGAGCAGTACTTC
J gene: TRBJ2-5; V gene: TRBV11-2; clone size: NA; D gene: TRBD2; CDR3 protein: CASSLERLAGVEAQYF; CDR3 DNA: TGTGCCAGCAGCTTAGAACGACTAGCGGGAGTAGAGGCCCAGTACTTC
J gene: TRBJ2-2; V gene: TRBV5-1; clone size: NA; D gene: NA; CDR3 protein: CASSSVLNTGELFF; CDR3 DNA: TGCGCCAGCAGCTCGGTCCTGAACACCGGGGAGCTGTTTTTT
J gene: TRBJ2-5; V gene: TRBV11-3; clone size: NA; D gene: TRBD1; CDR3 protein: CASSFGQGEETQYF; CDR3 DNA: TGTGCCAGCAGCTTCGGACAGGGGGAAGAGACCCAGTACTTC
J gene: TRBJ2-5; V gene: TRBV6-6; clone size: few; D gene: TRBD2; CDR3 protein: CASSWTSGETQYF; CDR3 DNA: TGTGCCAGCAGTTGGACTAGCGGGGAGACCCAGTACTTC
J gene: TRBJ1-1; V gene: TRBV27; clone size: NA; D gene: NA; CDR3 protein: CASSLGSRSTEAFF; CDR3 DNA: TGTGCCAGCAGTTTAGGGTCGAGGAGCACTGAAGCTTTCTTT
J gene: TRBJ1-6; V gene: TRBV5-1; clone size: NA; D gene: NA; CDR3 protein: CASSLGGGNSPLHF; CDR3 DNA: TGCGCCAGCAGCTTGGGGGGGGGTAATTCACCCCTCCACTTT
J gene: TRBJ1-2; V gene: TRBV4-1; clone size: NA; D gene: NA; CDR3 protein: CASSKLEQSVYGYTF; CDR3 DNA: TGCGCCAGCAGCAAATTGGAGCAGAGTGTCTATGGCTACACCTTC
J gene: TRBJ1-2; V gene: TRBV5-6; clone size: NA; D gene: NA; CDR3 protein: CASSYDPGYGYTF; CDR3 DNA: TGTGCCAGCAGCTACGACCCGGGCTATGGCTACACCTTC
J gene: TRBJ2-1; V gene: TRBV6-1; clone size: NA; D gene: TRBD1; CDR3 protein: CASSPGGSSYNEQFF; CDR3 DNA: TGTGCCAGCAGTCCAGGGGGAAGCTCCTACAATGAGCAGTTCTTC
J gene: TRBJ2-5; V gene: TRBV5-6; clone size: NA; D gene: TRBD2; CDR3 protein: CASSLEGLATETQYF; CDR3 DNA: TGTGCCAGCAGCTTGGAGGGACTAGCCACAGAGACCCAGTACTTC
J gene: TRBJ2-7; V gene: TRBV5-4; clone size: NA; D gene: NA; CDR3 protein: CASSFITDPYEQYF; CDR3 DNA: TGTGCCAGCAGCTTCATAACAGATCCCTACGAGCAGTACTTC
J gene: TRBJ1-1; V gene: TRBV28; clone size: NA; D gene: TRBD1; CDR3 protein: CASSPQGRNTEAFF; CDR3 DNA: TGTGCCAGCAGCCCACAGGGGCGGAACACTGAAGCTTTCTTT
J gene: TRBJ1-4; V gene: TRBV6-1; clone size: NA; D gene: NA; CDR3 protein: CASMQIEKLFF; CDR3 DNA: TGTGCCAGCATGCAGATTGAAAAACTGTTTTTT
J gene: TRBJ2-7; V gene: TRBV11-3; clone size: NA; D gene: TRBD2; CDR3 protein: CASSLFDSGGSSYEQYF; CDR3 DNA: TGTGCCAGCAGCTTATTTGACAGCGGGGGGAGCTCCTACGAGCAGTACTTC